The 20 T cell receptor beta chains below all came from one sample that was sequenced in a study of T-cell reconstitution after alpha-beta-depleted transplantation in children. Researchers prepared the TCRbeta library using unique molecular identifiers, the study reports. MiXCR, run by TCRdb on the PCR reads, gives a single entry per CDR3 protein. The repertoire includes about 610,000 distinct CDR3 sequences, roughly a tenth of them detected once, and about 4% sits in the top ten. The sequences come from PBMCs from the stem cell graft donor, collected from the stem cell graft. The receptors originated from a human donor who donated a stem cell graft to a child with acute myeloid leukemia.

This clonotype has a handful of counts. The chain uses TRBV15 and TRBJ2-3, with D possibly TRBD2 on 5 matching bases. The CDR3 is made up of 18 amino acids. The ends were cut back, 1 base at V and 3 bases at J, with 20 bases in the middle. Germline V gene sequence: CDR1 LNHNV, CDR2 YYDKDF (reference sequence). CDR3 sequence: CATSRGTEGSGRTDTQYF. CDR3 nucleotide sequence: TGTGCCACCAGCAGAGGTACAGAGGGTTCGGGTCGTACAGATACGCAGTATTTT.

This clonotype was found many times. The chain combines TRBV21-1 with TRBJ1-1; the DNA was not used to check the table's D call, TRBD1. TRBV21-1 is tagged as a pseudogene. The length of the CDR3 is 15 residues. The CDR3 DNA reads as TGTGCCAGCAGCCCCGGAGGGGGCGGGGGGACTGAAGCTTTCTTT. As protein: CASSPGGGGGTEAFF.

Remarks on this clonotype: This is likely a read error, given that the CDR3 carries no conserved phenylalanine or tryptophan at its end. The CDR3 here is CASSQDQRLNTEAFS. DNA for the CDR3: TGCGCCAGCAGCCAAGACCAGAGACTCAACACTGAAGCTTTCTCT. This rearrangement joins TRBV4-3 to TRBJ1-1; D is unclear. Germline V gene data show CDR1 as LGHNA and CDR2 as YSLEER. V was clipped by 0 bases and J by 2 bases, with 10 bases between them. CDR3 length: 15 amino acids.

The V call is TRBV4-3, the J call TRBJ2-3; maybe TRBD2 (6 bases). The CDR3 consists of 15 residues. V was trimmed by 0 bases and J by 5 bases, leaving 12 bases between them. CDR1 and CDR2 (germline): LGHNA, YSLEER. CDR3 DNA sequence: TGCGCCAGCAGCCAAGATGGGGGACTTATAGATACGCAGTATTTT. Its translation is CASSQDGGLIDTQYF.

V is TRBV12-3 or TRBV12-4 and J is TRBJ2-5, with TRBD1 matching 7 bases. Trimming removed 1 base from V and 5 bases from J; junction bases left unmatched: 7. This CDR3 has 15 amino acids. The CDR3, as DNA: TGTGCCAGCAGTTTAGGGCAGGGGGAGACGGAGACCCAGTACTTC. Its translation is CASSLGQGETETQYF.

The chain couples TRBV12-3 or TRBV12-4 to TRBJ2-7; unclear D gene. Between the trimmed V and J ends, which lost 5 bases and 6 bases, there was a span of 14 bases. The CDR3 extends over 13 amino acids. Here the CDR3 reads CASSLDSFGEQYF. The CDR3 bases are TGTGCCAGCAGTCTCGACTCCTTTGGCGAGCAGTACTTC.

Only a few counts were recorded for this clonotype. This chain connects TRBV20-1 to TRBJ2-1, with D perhaps matching TRBD2 (5 bases). The CDR3 totals 14 residues. CDR1 DFQATT and CDR2 SNEGSKA come from the germline V gene (reference sequence). Trimming left V 5 bases short and J 5 bases short, with 16 bases between. The CDR3 DNA reads TGCAGTGCTTCCAAACGGAGGATTAACAATGAGCAGTTCTTC. Translated: CSASKRRINNEQFF.

This clonotype has ten or more counts. J is TRBJ1-6 and V is TRBV5-1; D remains ambiguous. Trimming pared 0 bases from V and 10 bases from J, leaving 11 bases between. CDR3 size: 14 residues. In germline, CDR1 is SGHRS, CDR2 YFSETQ. The CDR3 spells CASSLERVGSPLHF. In DNA form, the CDR3 reads TGCGCCAGCAGCTTGGAAAGGGTGGGCTCACCCCTCCACTTT.

This clonotype was picked up a small number of times. The gene calls are TRBV7-9 and TRBJ1-5; D is unclear. The CDR3 contains 14 residues. The germline gives CDR1 SEHNR, CDR2 FQNEAQ (reference sequence). V lost 5 bases and J 2 bases, leaving 10 bases between the germline ends. CDR3 sequence reads: CASSLPGGNQPQHF. The CDR3 DNA reads as TGTGCCAGCAGCCTACCGGGAGGCAATCAGCCCCAGCATTTT.

This clonotype was counted at least ten times. V is TRBV11-2 and J is TRBJ1-2; unclear D gene. Trimming left V 5 bases short and J 4 bases short, with 11 bases between. The CDR3 covers 13 residues. Germline-derived CDR1 and CDR2 are SGHAT and FQNNGV. The CDR3 bases are TGTGCCAGCAGCGCAGCTGGTGGCTATGGCTACACCTTC. It codes for CASSAAGGYGYTF.

This clonotype has more than one count but fewer than ten. The chain carries TRBV12-3 or TRBV12-4 and TRBJ2-5; 8 nucleotides match TRBD2. Trimming took 3 bases from V and 0 from J; bases not matched to a gene: 3. This CDR3 is built from 15 residues. This CDR3 reads CASSLRTSHQETQYF. CDR3 DNA: TGTGCCAGCAGTTTGAGGACTAGCCACCAAGAGACCCAGTACTTC.

This clonotype was seen repeatedly, ten times or more. The chain uses TRBV3-1 and TRBJ1-2; the match to TRBD1 covers 7 bases. CDR1 and CDR2 (germline): LGHDT, YNNKEL (reference sequence). The length of the CDR3 is 14 residues. The V gene end was trimmed by 3 bases and the J gene end by 6 bases; junction bases not matched to a gene: 7. This CDR3 reads CASSQSNQGDGYTF. Here the CDR3 DNA reads TGTGCCAGCAGCCAGAGTAACCAGGGGGATGGCTACACCTTC.

This clonotype has a count of ten or more. V is TRBV29-1 and J is TRBJ1-1; D remains ambiguous. The CDR3 loop spans 11 amino acids. In germline, CDR1 is SQVTM, CDR2 ANQGSEA. V was trimmed by 7 bases and J by 8 bases, leaving 14 bases between them. CDR3 DNA: TGCAGCGGAGCGCTAGGGCCCGAAGCTTTCTTT. Translation: CSGALGPEAFF.

The chain recombines TRBV19 with TRBJ2-1, with 10 bases lining up with TRBD2. The CDR3 sequence is 16 residues long. CDR1 is LNHDA and CDR2 is SQIVND in the germline V gene (reference sequence). V lost 3 bases to trimming and J lost 1 base; unmatched junction nucleotides: 3. CDR3 bases: TGTGCCAGTAGTATCATAGCGGGAGGTTCCTACAATGAGCAGTTCTTC. Translation gives CASSIIAGGSYNEQFF.

V and J are TRBV25-1 and TRBJ1-1; D gene unclear. The CDR3 loop spans 13 amino acids. The germline gives CDR1 MGHDK, CDR2 SYGVNS. V was cut by 7 bases and J by 0 bases, with 9 bases left in between. The CDR3 DNA reads TGTGCCAGCACGACGGGAATGAACACTGAAGCTTTCTTT. It translates to CASTTGMNTEAFF.

The chain uses TRBV6-2 or TRBV6-3 and TRBJ2-5; D remains unclear. Germline CDR1 MNHEY, CDR2 SVGEGT. Between the trimmed V and J ends, which lost 5 bases and 2 bases, there was a span of 9 bases. The CDR3 is made up of 13 amino acids. The CDR3 sequence: CASSSLRQETQYF. The CDR3 bases are TGTGCCAGCAGTAGCCTCCGGCAAGAGACCCAGTACTTC.

This clonotype appeared a few times. The chain is built from TRBV29-1 and TRBJ2-7, with TRBD1 matching 9 bases. This CDR3 region has 14 residues. The V and J ends lost 6 bases and 1 base, in that order; junction bases with no gene match: 7. From germline, CDR1 is SQVTM and CDR2 ANQGSEA. The CDR3 sequence is CSVAGTGSSYEQYF. DNA for the CDR3: TGCAGCGTAGCCGGGACAGGGTCATCCTACGAGCAGTACTTC.

This clonotype turned up a few times. The rearrangement links TRBV5-1 to TRBJ2-7; 9 bases match TRBD2. The J segment lost 3 bases and the V segment lost 2 bases, leaving 6 bases of the junction unmatched. Per the germline V gene, CDR1 is SGHRS and CDR2 is YFSETQ. This CDR3 contains 15 residues. In DNA form, the CDR3 reads TGCGCCAGCAGCTTTAGCGGGAGAGGGAACTACGAGCAGTACTTC. Protein: CASSFSGRGNYEQYF.

This clonotype occurred many times. The rearrangement links TRBV20-1 to TRBJ2-7, with D possibly being TRBD2 (6 bases). Trimming shortened V by 5 bases and J by 7 bases, and 27 bases separated the two germline ends. Germline CDR1 reads DFQATT; CDR2 reads SNEGSKA (reference sequence). The length of the CDR3 is 16 residues. CDR3 protein: CSAQSQTTSRTGEQYF. For the CDR3, the DNA is TGCAGTGCTCAATCTCAGACGACTAGTAGAACTGGAGAGCAGTACTTC.

Note on this clonotype: Without the conserved terminal phenylalanine or tryptophan, this CDR3 likely stems from a read error. V gene TRBV5-1 combines with J gene TRBJ2-3; TRBD1 matches 12 bases. CDR1 is SGHRS, CDR2 YFSETQ, per germline. The V segment lost 0 bases and the J segment 6 bases; nucleotides outside the gene matches: 23. The CDR3 totals 22 residues. The CDR3: CASSLGVRDRGLWRNGLDTQYL. CDR3 in DNA: TGCGCCAGCAGCTTGGGGGTCCGGGACAGGGGGCTGTGGCGTAACGGGTTGGATACGCAGTATCTT.